Presented here are 8 T cell receptor beta chains from one specimen sequenced in a study of blood T cell repertoires in COVID-19. Produced via immunoSEQ multiplex PCR; TCRdb's table is partial and in-frame only. The table shows 56,000 or so clones, with around four fifths occurring only once. Sequencing was done on a sample of peripheral blood. The receptors derive from a woman at least 80 years old with acute or convalescent COVID-19.

The chain couples TRBV2 to TRBJ1-5; 7 bases match TRBD1. Germline V gene sequence: CDR1 SNHLY, CDR2 FYNNEI. Trimming removed 8 bases from V and 4 bases from J; junction bases left unmatched: 8. CDR3 length: 14 amino acids. Here the CDR3 reads CASGRQGRNQPQHF. The CDR3, as DNA: TGTGCCAGCGGTCGACAGGGACGGAATCAGCCCCAGCATTTT.

V gene TRBV19 combines with J gene TRBJ1-1; 8 nucleotides line up with TRBD1. Germline CDR1 and CDR2: LNHDA and SQIVND (reference sequence). V lost 9 bases and J lost 0; bases outside the gene matches: 3. The CDR3 loop spans 13 amino acids. CDR3 protein: CASSDRVNTEAFF. In DNA, the CDR3 is TGTGCCAGCTCGGACAGGGTGAACACTGAAGCTTTCTTT. The full variable domain, with the rest looked up from reference TRBV19 and TRBJ1-1, is DGGITQSPKYLFRKEGQNVTLSCEQNLNHDAMYWYRQDPGQGLRLIYYSQIVNDFQKGDIAEGYSVSREKKESFPLTVTSAQKNPTAFYLCASSDRVNTEAFFGQGTRLTVV.

The chain combines TRBV5-1 with TRBJ1-1; TRBD1 aligns across 8 bases. V shed 5 bases and J 1 base; nucleotides not matched to a gene: 4. CDR1 SGHRS and CDR2 YFSETQ come from the germline V gene. CDR3 length: 14 amino acids. This CDR3 reads CASRVTGANTEAFF. CDR3 nucleotides: TGCGCCAGCAGGGTGACAGGGGCGAACACTGAAGCTTTCTTT.

This chain joins TRBV5-1 and TRBJ2-1; 8 bases map to TRBD1. Per the germline V gene, CDR1 is SGHRS and CDR2 is YFSETQ. V lost 1 base to trimming and J lost 8 bases; unmatched junction nucleotides: 2. The CDR3 has 13 residues. CDR3 residues: CASSLNRGDEQFF. CDR3 in DNA: TGCGCCAGCAGCTTGAACAGGGGGGATGAGCAGTTCTTC.

The gene calls are TRBV4-2 and TRBJ2-3; 13 positions agree with TRBD2. The V and J ends lost 3 bases and 3 bases, in that order; junction bases with no gene match: 6. Germline CDR1 reads LGHNA; CDR2 reads YNFKEQ. The CDR3 loop spans 17 amino acids. The CDR3 spells CASSHSTSGGGTDTQYF. CDR3 sequence (DNA): TGTGCCAGCAGCCATAGCACTAGCGGGGGGGGGACAGATACGCAGTATTTT.

The V and J genes are TRBV12-3 or TRBV12-4 and TRBJ2-7, with 8 bases lining up with TRBD2. J gave up 5 bases and V 6 bases, and 3 bases lay outside the gene matches. The CDR3 has 12 amino acids. CDR3 loop: CASSREGNEQYF. The CDR3, as DNA: TGTGCCAGCAGCCGGGAGGGAAACGAGCAGTACTTC.

This clone was found once. The chain links TRBV6-5 to TRBJ2-5; TRBD2 agrees at 7 bases. Germline trimming cut 6 bases from V and 6 bases from J; bases unmatched to any gene: 10. The CDR3 is made up of 14 amino acids. The germline gives CDR1 MNHEY, CDR2 SVGAGI. The chain's CDR3 is CASRTLGGVQTQYF. CDR3 in DNA: TGTGCCAGCAGGACGTTGGGGGGGGTACAGACCCAGTACTTC.

The CDR3 is CAWSVPGGPYEQYF. The CDR3, as DNA: TGTGCCTGGAGTGTTCCAGGGGGCCCCTACGAGCAGTACTTC. The genes are TRBV30 and TRBJ2-7; 8 bases align to TRBD1. V lost 0 bases to trimming and J lost 2 bases; unmatched junction nucleotides: 3. The CDR3 has 14 residues. Germline CDR1 reads GTSNPN; CDR2 reads SVGIG (reference sequence).